The 30 T cell receptor beta chains given below trace back to one sample, sequenced in a study of T-cell memory formation after mild COVID-19 (dated by TCRdb to the early 2020s). To prepare the library, 5' RACE was applied. The sequencer was an Illumina NovaSeq 6000. Starting from the raw public reads, TCRdb applied fastp trimming at Q25, assembled clones with MiXCR and retained in-frame beta chains. When rows share a CDR3 protein, they turn into one entry using the most common DNA and genes. This sample holds about 560,000 distinct CDR3 sequences; approximately 18% were observed only once. The ten largest clones add up to more than 10% of the sample. The sequenced sample was PBMCs or a T cell subset sorted from them (not recorded which). These receptor sequences come from an adult woman who had mild COVID-19 (a few samples of this study predate the infection). The sample titles of this study are shuffled in the database, so cell type and time point are left out; the donor was told from shared clones.

The chain has TRBV7-9 and TRBJ2-3; 13 bases agree with TRBD2. In germline, CDR1 is SEHNR, CDR2 FQNEAQ (reference sequence). The CDR3 contains 20 residues. Germline trimming cut 5 bases from V and 2 bases from J; bases unmatched to any gene: 16. The CDR3 loop is CASSHIPPGLAGILTDTQYF. As DNA, the CDR3 is TGTGCCAGCAGCCACATCCCACCGGGACTAGCGGGGATACTCACAGATACGCAGTATTTT.

The chain links TRBV3-1 to TRBJ2-2; no clear D. Trimming stripped 3 bases from V and 5 bases from J, with 13 bases between. Germline V gives CDR1 LGHDT, CDR2 YNNKEL (reference sequence). The CDR3 extends over 15 amino acids. CDR3 sequence reads: CASSQGFGITGELFF. The CDR3 coding sequence is TGTGCCAGCAGCCAGGGATTTGGGATAACCGGGGAGCTGTTTTTT.

This clonotype appeared a few times. V gene TRBV7-9 combines with J gene TRBJ1-1; no definite D call. The CDR3 is 14 amino acids. Germline loops: CDR1 SEHNR, CDR2 FQNEAQ (reference sequence). Trimming removed 3 bases at V and 1 base at J, with 9 bases between. CDR3 in DNA: TGTGCCAGCAGCTTCGTCCCCCGGAACACTGAAGCTTTCTTT. This codes for CASSFVPRNTEAFF.

This clonotype was counted only a few times. The chain has TRBV29-1 and TRBJ2-5; TRBD2 agrees at 10 bases. V trimming: 3 bases; J trimming: 5 bases; junction bases outside the gene matches: 6. This CDR3 spans 14 amino acids. The germline V gene has CDR1 SQVTM and CDR2 ANQGSEA. The CDR3 DNA sequence: TGCAGCGTTGACAGCGGGAGGGCCCGGGAGACCCAGTACTTC. The encoded protein is CSVDSGRARETQYF.

This CDR3 reads CSARRGNREPEAFF. The CDR3 DNA is TGCAGTGCTAGGAGAGGGAACAGGGAGCCTGAAGCTTTCTTT. This chain uses TRBV20-1 with TRBJ1-1, with a weak D call TRBD1 (6 bases). In germline, CDR1 is DFQATT, CDR2 SNEGSKA (reference sequence). The CDR3 extends over 14 amino acids. V was clipped by 3 bases and J by 6 bases, with 17 bases between them.

In this sample, this clonotype turned up a few times. The chain recombines TRBV29-1 with TRBJ2-3, with 8 bases aligning to TRBD2. With 6 bases clipped from V and 1 base from J, the junction kept 9 bases outside the gene matches. The V gene's germline CDR1 is SQVTM and CDR2 ANQGSEA. The CDR3 runs to 15 residues. The CDR3 DNA follows: TGCAGCGTGATTAGCGGGGCCTTCGGCACAGATACGCAGTATTTT. Protein product: CSVISGAFGTDTQYF.

Only a few counts were recorded for this clonotype. The chain employs TRBV15 and TRBJ2-1; TRBD2 agrees at 12 bases. The V gene end was trimmed by 5 bases and the J gene end by 10 bases; junction bases not matched to a gene: 9. The CDR3 has 15 residues. Germline CDR1 reads LNHNV; CDR2 reads YYDKDF (reference sequence). This chain's CDR3 is CATSVTSGRVDEQFF. The CDR3 DNA is TGTGCCACCAGCGTGACTAGCGGGAGAGTAGACGAGCAGTTCTTC.

This clonotype was counted only a few times. The genes are TRBV5-1 and TRBJ1-2; maybe TRBD1 (5 bases). Germline CDR1 and CDR2: SGHRS and YFSETQ. There are 13 residues in the CDR3. Trimming removed 4 bases from V and 8 bases from J, with 15 bases in between. The CDR3 nucleotides read TGCGCCAGCAGCGAGGGACCTTCGGACGGCTACACCTTC. This encodes CASSEGPSDGYTF.

This chain connects TRBV27 to TRBJ2-3; D is tentatively TRBD1 or TRBD2 (5 bases each). Trimming removed 5 bases from V and 4 bases from J, with 16 bases in between. CDR1 is MNHEY and CDR2 is SMNVEV in the germline V gene (reference sequence). This CDR3 spans 15 amino acids. CDR3 DNA: TGTGCCAGCAGTGAGGGGTCCGGCGCTGCAGATACGCAGTATTTT. It codes for CASSEGSGAADTQYF.

This chain joins TRBV30 and TRBJ1-5; D call uncertain. The CDR3 length is 15 residues. Germline V CDR1 and CDR2: GTSNPN, SVGIG (reference sequence). Trimming removed 0 bases at V and 0 bases at J, with 9 bases between. The CDR3 reads CAWSVRGPSNQPQHF. The CDR3 DNA reads as TGTGCCTGGAGTGTACGAGGCCCTAGCAATCAGCCCCAGCATTTT.

This clonotype was seen a handful of times. The V and J genes are TRBV6-5 and TRBJ2-1; the D gene is possibly TRBD2 (7 bases). CDR3 size: 15 residues. V was pared by 3 bases and J by 2 bases, with 11 bases between. In germline, CDR1 is MNHEY, CDR2 SVGAGI. CDR3 protein: CASSYERDTYNEQFF. Here the CDR3 DNA reads TGTGCCAGCAGTTATGAGCGGGACACCTACAATGAGCAGTTCTTC.

This sequence joins TRBV6-2 or TRBV6-3 and TRBJ2-3; the match to TRBD2 covers 13 bases. V shed 7 bases, J shed 0 bases, and the junction held 7 bases outside the gene matches. This CDR3 has 17 residues. The V gene's germline CDR1 is MNHEY and CDR2 SVGEGT. The CDR3 here is CASTRTSGRPSTDTQYF. In DNA, the CDR3 is TGTGCCAGCACCAGGACTAGCGGGAGACCGAGCACAGATACGCAGTATTTT.

The rearrangement uses TRBV29-1 and TRBJ2-7; 10 bases agree with TRBD2. Trimming cost V 1 base and J 2 bases; bases outside gene matches: 5. Per germline, CDR1 SQVTM and CDR2 ANQGSEA. The CDR3 has 15 residues. This CDR3 is CSVEGGTSGAYEQYF. The CDR3 nucleotides are TGCAGCGTTGAAGGGGGTACTAGCGGGGCCTACGAGCAGTACTTC.

This clonotype was found many times. The chain carries TRBV20-1 and TRBJ1-1, with 10 bases fitting TRBD1. Per the germline V gene, CDR1 is DFQATT and CDR2 is SNEGSKA (reference sequence). The V segment lost 1 base and the J segment 4 bases; nucleotides outside the gene matches: 9. The CDR3 consists of 16 residues. As DNA, the CDR3 is TGCAGTGCTAGAGCCCGGGACAGGGGATGGAGCACTGAAGCTTTCTTT. Residues: CSARARDRGWSTEAFF.

The chain combines TRBV7-6 with TRBJ2-3; 11 nucleotides agree with TRBD2. Losses at the gene ends were 5 bases for V and 10 bases for J; bases not matched to a gene: 8. The CDR3 loop spans 14 amino acids. From germline, CDR1 is SGHVS and CDR2 FNYEAQ. CDR3 nucleotides: TGTGCCAGCAGCCGAGGACTAGCGGGTAACCCGCAGTATTTT. Translated, it gives CASSRGLAGNPQYF.

This clonotype was detected only a few times. The chain uses TRBV7-8 and TRBJ2-7; D may be TRBD1 or TRBD2 (5 bases each). CDR1 and CDR2 (germline): SGHVS, FQNEAQ. V lost 5 bases, J lost 2 bases, and 13 bases lay in between. The CDR3 is made up of 14 amino acids. The CDR3 DNA reads TGTGCCAGCAGCCGAAGGGACGGAGCCTACGAGCAGTACTTC. Protein: CASSRRDGAYEQYF.

The rearrangement links TRBV9 to TRBJ1-2; D is unresolved. V shed 0 bases and J shed 4 bases, with 16 bases lying between them. There are 16 residues in the CDR3. CDR1 is SGDLS, CDR2 YYNGEE, per germline. The CDR3 sequence: CASSVESRQDPYGYTF. The DNA of the CDR3 is TGTGCCAGCAGCGTAGAGTCCAGGCAGGATCCCTATGGCTACACCTTC.

This chain uses TRBV18 with TRBJ2-5, with a weak D call TRBD1 (6 bases). The CDR3 covers 15 residues. CDR1 and CDR2 (germline): KGHSH, LQKENI. With 2 bases removed from V and 0 bases from J, the gap between germline ends came to 10 bases. For the CDR3, the DNA is TGTGCCAGCTCACCATTAGGACAGTACCAAGAGACCCAGTACTTC. Translated, it gives CASSPLGQYQETQYF.

This clonotype was seen ten or more times. The chain employs TRBV6-6 and TRBJ2-7, with D hard to call. V gave up 6 bases and J gave up 4 bases, with 16 bases separating them. CDR1 and CDR2 (germline): MNHNY, SVGAGI (reference sequence). The CDR3 consists of 14 residues. The CDR3 DNA is TGTGCCAGCAGCCAAGACATCGGGTCTTACGAGCAGTACTTC. Protein product: CASSQDIGSYEQYF.

This clonotype came up a few times. The chain is built from TRBV5-1 and TRBJ1-1, with TRBD1 matching over 7 bases. Germline V gene lookup returns CDR1 SGHRS and CDR2 YFSETQ. CDR3 length: 15 residues. The V segment lost 4 bases and the J segment 8 bases; nucleotides outside the gene matches: 14. CDR3 loop: CASSPEGAGKGEAFF. The CDR3 DNA is TGCGCCAGCAGCCCTGAGGGGGCAGGGAAGGGAGAAGCTTTCTTT.

The gene calls are TRBV4-1 and TRBJ1-5; unclear D gene. Trimming pared 0 bases from V and 6 bases from J, leaving 12 bases between. CDR3 length: 15 amino acids. Germline values: CDR1 MGHRA, CDR2 YSYEKL. The CDR3 DNA reads TGCGCCAGCAGCCAAGAGGCTTTACGTAGTCAGCCCCAGCATTTT. It is translated as CASSQEALRSQPQHF.

The chain couples TRBV7-9 to TRBJ2-6; 8 bases agree with TRBD2. Germline V lookup: CDR1 SEHNR, CDR2 FQNEAQ (reference sequence). V lost 3 bases, J lost 2 bases, and 9 bases stayed unmatched. CDR3 size: 18 residues. CDR3 region: CASSFPSGSSPGANVLTF. DNA for the CDR3: TGTGCCAGCAGCTTTCCTAGCGGGTCTTCACCTGGGGCCAACGTCCTGACTTTC.

There are a few counts of this clonotype. CDR3 amino acids: CASSFFGGNTQYF. The CDR3, as DNA: TGTGCCAGCAGTTTCTTTGGGGGGAATACGCAGTATTTT. V usage is TRBV12-3 or TRBV12-4 and J usage is TRBJ2-3; TRBD2 is a possible D gene (6 bases). This CDR3 has 13 amino acids. The V end lost 3 bases, the J end lost 7 bases, and 11 bases lay between the germline ends.

This clonotype is a singleton in its sample. Mismatch with germline at one junction end may stem from a read error. V gene TRBV18 combines with J gene TRBJ2-7; D gene unclear. The CDR3 has 14 residues. From germline, CDR1 is KGHSH and CDR2 LQKENI. In nucleotides, the CDR3 is TGTGCCAGCTCACTTGCTGACGGCCCCTACGAGCAGCACTTC. It specifies CASSLADGPYEQHF.

The chain carries TRBV21-1 and TRBJ2-1; TRBD2 is the table's D call, not checked against the DNA. TRBV21-1 is reported as a pseudogene. CDR3 length: 16 residues. Here the CDR3 DNA reads TGTGCCAGCAGCAAAGCCGGGACTAGCGGGGGTAATGAGCAGTTCTTC. It translates to CASSKAGTSGGNEQFF.

The rearrangement links TRBV6-1 to TRBJ2-3; 8 bases line up with TRBD1. Germline values: CDR1 MNHNS, CDR2 SASEGT. Trimming removed 2 bases from V and 0 bases from J; junction bases left unmatched: 4. CDR3 length equals 16 residues. CDR3 DNA sequence: TGTGCCAGCAGTGAATGGGGACAGGCTAGCACAGATACGCAGTATTTT. Its protein product is CASSEWGQASTDTQYF.

This clonotype was picked up a small number of times. The chain combines TRBV7-9 with TRBJ2-7, with 12 bases matching TRBD2. The germline V gene has CDR1 SEHNR and CDR2 FQNEAQ (reference sequence). The V gene end was trimmed by 4 bases and the J gene end by 6 bases; junction bases not matched to a gene: 7. The CDR3 consists of 15 residues. CDR3 region: CASSSRTSGDAEQYF. The CDR3 DNA is TGTGCCAGCAGCTCCCGGACTAGCGGGGATGCCGAGCAGTACTTC.

This chain connects TRBV4-3 to TRBJ1-5, with D uncertain. Germline V CDR1 and CDR2: LGHNA, YSLEER. The CDR3 runs to 13 residues. The V and J ends lost 0 bases and 5 bases respectively, with 5 bases between them. CDR3: CASSQDTDQPQHF. The CDR3 region has the DNA TGCGCCAGCAGCCAAGATACCGATCAGCCCCAGCATTTT.

This clonotype occurred a few times. This chain's CDR3 is CASSYSKTRGIPYNEQFF. The CDR3 DNA reads TGTGCCAGCAGTTACTCGAAGACAAGAGGGATCCCCTACAATGAGCAGTTCTTC. V gene TRBV6-5 combines with J gene TRBJ2-1; possible D gene TRBD2, 5 bases. This CDR3 has 18 residues. V lost 0 bases and J lost 2, with 17 bases in between. The germline gives CDR1 MNHEY, CDR2 SVGAGI.

This sequence joins TRBV12-3 or TRBV12-4 and TRBJ1-2; D unresolved. The length of the CDR3 is 13 residues. Trimming took off 3 bases at V and 4 bases at J, with 9 bases between the two ends. The chain's CDR3 is CASSFGRIYGYTF. The CDR3 bases are TGTGCCAGCAGTTTCGGGCGGATCTATGGCTACACCTTC.